This TCR beta chain was recovered during a study of blood T cell repertoires in COVID-19. Study background: Collection of acute and convalescent COVID-19 samples took place in the United States, Italy and Spain. T cells, B-cell-depleted T cells, or PBMCs provided the cDNA or gDNA that served as material.

The length of the CDR3 is 15 residues. Per germline, CDR1 MDHEN and CDR2 SYDVKM. With V trimmed by 5 bases and J by 1 base, 7 bases remained unmatched. Per the original data handling: Reference gene primers were amplified, and this amplification served to estimate nucleated cell counts. Assay used: immunoSEQ multiplex PCR; TCRdb lists only in-frame clones, some missing. The V and J calls and clone size come from that table; D and trimming were worked out from the DNA. Altogether some 310,000 clones are present, 90% being singletons, with the ten largest covering more than 0.85%. This clone was recorded only once. Recruited during active infection, patients (from Seattle) were subsequently followed longitudinally.

This chain connects TRBV28 to TRBJ1-1; 7 nucleotides line up with TRBD1. This TCR came from a woman aged 35 to 49 with COVID-19, enrolled during active disease. Sequencing input: peripheral blood. Here the CDR3 DNA reads TGTGCCAGCAGTCCACCCGGACAGGCGAACACTGAAGCTTTCTTT. Protein: CASSPPGQANTEAFF. Supplemented by reference TRBV28 and TRBJ1-1, the full variable domain reads DVKVTQSSRYLVKRTGEKVFLECVQDMDHENMFWYRQDPGLGLRLIYFSYDVKMKEKGDIPEGYSVSREKKERFSLILESASTNQTSMYLCASSPPGQANTEAFFGQGTRLTVV.